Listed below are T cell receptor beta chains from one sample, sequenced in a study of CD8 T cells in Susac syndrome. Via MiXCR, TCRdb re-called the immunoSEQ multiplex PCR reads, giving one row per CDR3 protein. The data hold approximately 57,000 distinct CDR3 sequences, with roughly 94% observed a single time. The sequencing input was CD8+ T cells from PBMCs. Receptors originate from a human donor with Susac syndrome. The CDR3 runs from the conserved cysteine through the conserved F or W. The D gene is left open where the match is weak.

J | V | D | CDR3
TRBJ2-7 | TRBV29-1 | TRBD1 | CSAGGQGNYEQYF
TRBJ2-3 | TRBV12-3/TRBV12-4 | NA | CASRPGTFLGDTQYF
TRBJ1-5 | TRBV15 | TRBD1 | CATSIDRGSNQPQHF
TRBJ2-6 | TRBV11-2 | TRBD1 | CASRIVGRGMSGANVLTF
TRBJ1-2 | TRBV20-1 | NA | CSASLRNFNYGYTF
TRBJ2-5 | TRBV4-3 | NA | CASSQGGTQYF
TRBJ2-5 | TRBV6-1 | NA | CASSSSGPSETQYF
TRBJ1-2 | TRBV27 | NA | CASRGLLDYGYTF
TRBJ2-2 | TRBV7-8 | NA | CASSRTRPPVGELFF
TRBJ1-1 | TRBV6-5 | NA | CASTRGEATEAFF
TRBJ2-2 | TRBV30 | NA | CAWSLGGGELFF
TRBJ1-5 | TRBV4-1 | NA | CASSQDLTGNQPQHF
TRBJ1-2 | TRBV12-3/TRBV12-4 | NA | CASSFLNYGYTF
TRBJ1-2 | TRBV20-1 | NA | CSARGPIGYTF
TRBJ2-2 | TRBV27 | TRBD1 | CASSLGQMNTGELFF
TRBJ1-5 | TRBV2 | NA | CASSGETLAGNQPQHF
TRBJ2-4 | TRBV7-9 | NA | CASSSELRTGKNIQYF
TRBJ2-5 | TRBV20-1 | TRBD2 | CSAPIAGGRETQYF
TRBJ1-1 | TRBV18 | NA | CASSDETEAFF
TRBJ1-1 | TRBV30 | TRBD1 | CAWSPTGGTEAFF